This T cell receptor (beta chain) originates from a study of vaccination and CD4 T cells after COVID-19. At the level of the study: Post-vaccination samples were procured at a median of around 78 days following dose two (range 14 to 241).

Sequencing of the DNA from cultured CD4+ T cells was carried out with the Oncomine TCR Beta short-read assay. TCRdb re-called the PCR reads through MiXCR, storing one row per CDR3 protein. The sample lists over 7,000 distinct CDR3 sequences; roughly 63% were seen once. Treatment reported: roughly nine-day PBMC culture with coronavirus spike peptide pools or control peptides (ViraFEST assay). V lost 5 bases to trimming and J lost 3 bases; unmatched junction nucleotides: 17. CDR1 and CDR2 from the germline V gene are MDHEN and SYDVKM. The CDR3 has 18 residues. Worth noting for this clonotype: Its antigen is as yet unknown.

The sequence came from a human donor who had recovered from COVID-19. Material: CD4+ T cells from blood, cultured in vitro. The V gene is TRBV28, the J gene TRBJ1-2, with TRBD1 matching over 8 bases. DNA for the CDR3: TGTGCCAGCAGTCCCCCCCAGCAGGGGGCACGACGGGACTATGGCTACACCTTC. It yields the protein CASSPPQQGARRDYGYTF.